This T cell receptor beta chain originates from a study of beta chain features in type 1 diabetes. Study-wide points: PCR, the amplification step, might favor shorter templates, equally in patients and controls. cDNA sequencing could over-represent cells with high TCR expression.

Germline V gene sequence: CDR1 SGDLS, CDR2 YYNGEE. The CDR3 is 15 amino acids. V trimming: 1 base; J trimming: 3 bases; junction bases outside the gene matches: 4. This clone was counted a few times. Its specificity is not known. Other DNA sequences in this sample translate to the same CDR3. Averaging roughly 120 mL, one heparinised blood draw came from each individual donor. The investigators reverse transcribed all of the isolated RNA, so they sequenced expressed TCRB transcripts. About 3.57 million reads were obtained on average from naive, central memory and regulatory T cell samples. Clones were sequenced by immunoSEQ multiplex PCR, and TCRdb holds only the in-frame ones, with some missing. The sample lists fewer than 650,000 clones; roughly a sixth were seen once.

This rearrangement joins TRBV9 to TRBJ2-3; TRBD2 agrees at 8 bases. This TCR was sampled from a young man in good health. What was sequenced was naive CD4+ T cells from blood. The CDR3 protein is CASSVRAGGTDTQYF. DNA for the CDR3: TGTGCCAGCAGCGTACGGGCGGGAGGAACAGATACGCAGTATTTT.